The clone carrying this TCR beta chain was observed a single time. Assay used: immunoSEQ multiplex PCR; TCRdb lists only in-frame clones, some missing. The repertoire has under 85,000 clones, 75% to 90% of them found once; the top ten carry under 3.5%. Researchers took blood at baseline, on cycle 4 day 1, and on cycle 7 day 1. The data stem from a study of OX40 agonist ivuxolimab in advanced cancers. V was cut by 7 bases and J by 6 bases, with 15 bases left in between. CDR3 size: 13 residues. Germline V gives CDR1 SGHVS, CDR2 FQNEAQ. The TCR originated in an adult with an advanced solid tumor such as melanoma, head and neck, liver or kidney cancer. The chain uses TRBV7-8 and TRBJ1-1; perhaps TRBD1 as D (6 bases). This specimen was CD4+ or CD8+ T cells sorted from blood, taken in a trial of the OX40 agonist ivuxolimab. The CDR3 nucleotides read TGTGCCAGCATCCGGTCGGGGGCCGCTGAAGCTTTCTTT. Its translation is CASIRSGAAEAFF.